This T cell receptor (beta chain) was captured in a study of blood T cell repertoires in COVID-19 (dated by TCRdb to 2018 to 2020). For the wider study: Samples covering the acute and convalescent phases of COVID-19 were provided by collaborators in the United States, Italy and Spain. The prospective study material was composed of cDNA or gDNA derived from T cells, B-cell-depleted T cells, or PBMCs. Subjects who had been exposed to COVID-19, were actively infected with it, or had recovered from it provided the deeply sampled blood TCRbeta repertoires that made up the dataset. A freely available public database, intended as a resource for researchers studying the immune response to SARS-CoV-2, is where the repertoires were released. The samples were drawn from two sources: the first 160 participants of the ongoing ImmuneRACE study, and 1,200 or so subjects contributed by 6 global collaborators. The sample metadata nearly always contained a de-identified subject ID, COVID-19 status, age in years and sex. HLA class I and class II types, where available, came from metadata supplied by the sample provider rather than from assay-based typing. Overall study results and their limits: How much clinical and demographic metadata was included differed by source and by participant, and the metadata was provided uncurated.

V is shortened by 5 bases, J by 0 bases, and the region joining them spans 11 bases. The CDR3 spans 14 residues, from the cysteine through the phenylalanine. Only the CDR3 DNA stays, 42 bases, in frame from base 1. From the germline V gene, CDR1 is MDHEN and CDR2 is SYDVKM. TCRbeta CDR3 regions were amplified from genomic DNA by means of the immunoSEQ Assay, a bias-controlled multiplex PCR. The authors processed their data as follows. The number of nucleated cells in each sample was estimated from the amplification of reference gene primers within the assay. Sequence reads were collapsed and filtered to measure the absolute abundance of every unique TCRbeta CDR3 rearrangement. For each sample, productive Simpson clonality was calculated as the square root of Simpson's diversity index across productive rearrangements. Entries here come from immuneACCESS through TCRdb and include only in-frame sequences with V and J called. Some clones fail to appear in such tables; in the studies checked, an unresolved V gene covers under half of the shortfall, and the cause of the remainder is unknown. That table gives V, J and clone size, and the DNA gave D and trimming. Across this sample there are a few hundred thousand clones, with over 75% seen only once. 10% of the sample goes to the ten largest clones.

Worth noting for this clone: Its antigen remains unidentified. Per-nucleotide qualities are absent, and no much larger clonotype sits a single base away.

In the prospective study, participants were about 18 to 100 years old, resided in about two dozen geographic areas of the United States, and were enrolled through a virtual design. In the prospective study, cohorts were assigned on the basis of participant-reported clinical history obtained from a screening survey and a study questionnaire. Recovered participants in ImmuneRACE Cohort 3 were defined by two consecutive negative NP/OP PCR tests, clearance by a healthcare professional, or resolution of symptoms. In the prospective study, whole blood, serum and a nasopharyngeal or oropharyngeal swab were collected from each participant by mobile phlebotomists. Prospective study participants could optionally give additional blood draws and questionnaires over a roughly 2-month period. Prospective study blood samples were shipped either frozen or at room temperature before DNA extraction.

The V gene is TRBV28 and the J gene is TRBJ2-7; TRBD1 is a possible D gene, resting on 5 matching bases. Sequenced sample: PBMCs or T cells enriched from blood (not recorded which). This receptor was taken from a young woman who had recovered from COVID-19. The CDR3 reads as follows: CASSDSLLSYEQYF. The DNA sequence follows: TGTGCCAGCAGTGACAGTCTACTCTCCTACGAGCAGTACTTC.